Reported below is one T cell receptor (beta chain). A junction end diverges from the germline sequence, so it may reflect a read error. Separate from the roughly 720-subject first cohort was the approximately 120-subject validation cohort, to which the donors belonged. Per germline, CDR1 GTSNPN and CDR2 SVGIG (reference sequence). This CDR3 comprises 14 residues. This sample is part of a study of cytomegalovirus exposure and HLA in healthy donors. This table comes from immunoSEQ multiplex PCR, and its TCRdb copy is limited to in-frame clones, with some not included. The repertoire consists of about 110,000 clones, with roughly nine tenths occurring once and the leading ten covering over 1.5%.

The clonotype comes from a young woman in good health and CMV-seronegative. This chain connects TRBV30 to TRBJ1-5; 9 bases agree with TRBD1. Material: PBMCs. CDR3 DNA: TGTGCCTGGTCTGAGGTTATCGGTGGGGACAGGGTATTTTTT. Its protein product is CAWSEVIGGDRVFF. Full variable domain (outside the CDR3, taken from reference TRBV30 and TRBJ1-5): SQTIHQWPATLVQPVGSPLSLECTVEGTSNPNLYWYRQAAGRGLQLLFYSVGIGQISSEVPQNLSASRPQDRQFILSSKKLLLSDSGFYLCAWSEVIGGDRVFFGDGTRLSIL.